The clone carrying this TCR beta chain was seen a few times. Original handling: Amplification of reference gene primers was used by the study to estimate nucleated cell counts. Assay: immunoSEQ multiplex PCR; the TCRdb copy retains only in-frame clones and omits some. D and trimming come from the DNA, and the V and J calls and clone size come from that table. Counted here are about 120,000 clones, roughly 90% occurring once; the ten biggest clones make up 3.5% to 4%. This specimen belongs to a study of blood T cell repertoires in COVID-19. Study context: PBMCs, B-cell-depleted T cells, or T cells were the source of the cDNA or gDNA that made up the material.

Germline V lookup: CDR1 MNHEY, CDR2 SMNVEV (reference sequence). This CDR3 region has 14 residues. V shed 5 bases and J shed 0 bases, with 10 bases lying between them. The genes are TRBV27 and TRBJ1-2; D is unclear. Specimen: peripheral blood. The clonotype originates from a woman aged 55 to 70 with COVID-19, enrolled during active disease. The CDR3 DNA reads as TGTGCCAGCAGTGCAGGAACCACTAACTATGGCTACACCTTC. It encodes CASSAGTTNYGYTF.